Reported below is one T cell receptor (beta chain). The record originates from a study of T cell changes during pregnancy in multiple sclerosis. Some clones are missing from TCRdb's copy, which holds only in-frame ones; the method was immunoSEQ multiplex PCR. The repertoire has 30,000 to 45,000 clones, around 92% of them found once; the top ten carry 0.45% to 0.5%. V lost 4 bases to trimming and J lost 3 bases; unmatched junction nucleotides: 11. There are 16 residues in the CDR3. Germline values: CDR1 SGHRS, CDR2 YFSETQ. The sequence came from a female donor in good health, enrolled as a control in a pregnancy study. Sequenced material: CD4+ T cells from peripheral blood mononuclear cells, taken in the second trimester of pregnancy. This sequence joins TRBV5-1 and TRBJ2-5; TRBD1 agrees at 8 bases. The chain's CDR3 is CASSARPQGAEETQYF. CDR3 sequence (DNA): TGCGCCAGCAGCGCCCGGCCCCAGGGGGCAGAAGAGACCCAGTACTTC. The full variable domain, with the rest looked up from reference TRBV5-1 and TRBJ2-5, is KAGVTQTPRYLIKTRGQQVTLSCSPISGHRSVSWYQQTPGQGLQFLFEYFSETQRNKGNFPGRFSGRQFSNSRSEMNVSTLELGDSALYLCASSARPQGAEETQYFGPGTRLLVL.